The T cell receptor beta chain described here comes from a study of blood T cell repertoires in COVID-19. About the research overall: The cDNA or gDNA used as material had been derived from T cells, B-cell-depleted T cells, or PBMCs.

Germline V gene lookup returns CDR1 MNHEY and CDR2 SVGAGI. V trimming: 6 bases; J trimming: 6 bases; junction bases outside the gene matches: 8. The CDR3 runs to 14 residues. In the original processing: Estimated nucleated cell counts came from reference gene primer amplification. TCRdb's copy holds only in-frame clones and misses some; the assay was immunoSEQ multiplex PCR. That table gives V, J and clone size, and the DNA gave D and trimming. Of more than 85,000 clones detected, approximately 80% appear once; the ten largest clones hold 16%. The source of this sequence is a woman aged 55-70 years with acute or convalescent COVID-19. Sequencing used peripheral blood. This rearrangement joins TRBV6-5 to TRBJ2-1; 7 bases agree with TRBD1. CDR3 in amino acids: CASRDRVWVNEQFF. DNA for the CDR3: TGTGCCAGCAGAGACAGGGTATGGGTCAATGAGCAGTTCTTC.